The T cell receptor (beta chain) under discussion was sequenced for a study of T cell responses to AZD1222 COVID-19 vaccine (dated by TCRdb to about 2021). With regard to the full study: AZD1222 recipients given second doses at about 4 weeks or at about 12 weeks were pooled, since spike-specific TCR depth and breadth were not found to differ between the two schedules. Enrollment into the trials was organized by age into subgroups of 18-55, 56-69 and 70-plus years, and those subgroups contained approximately 150, 30 and 60 TCR-sequenced participants, respectively. A total of 233 trial participants underwent TCR sequencing, of whom about 200 received two doses of AZD1222 and about 26 received two doses of the MenACWY control vaccine.

What this sample's time point label stands for: baseline before first vaccination. Vaccinee samples were obtained from the UK trials COV001 and COV002, which included a single-blind randomized controlled phase 2/3 trial of AZD1222 (ChAdOx1 nCoV-19) in healthy adults. For TCRbeta chain sequencing, PBMC samples from trial participants were taken at day 0 and at day 28 after the second dose. The CDR3 regions of human TCRbeta chains were subjected to immunosequencing. From the authors' description of their analysis: Repertoire TCRs were matched against a reference library of SARS-CoV-2-specific TCRs generated with the MIRA antigen-specificity platform. Breadth meant the fraction of unique TCRs that were SARS-CoV-2-associated, whereas depth meant the fraction of total T cells that were SARS-CoV-2-associated. Using the MIRA data, every spike-specific TCR was mapped to the spike region that the TCR reacted to and assigned to either a CD4 or a CD8 class. Log10-transformed breadth and depth values were compared by one-way ANOVA with Sidak's multiple comparisons tests. TCRdb holds this immuneACCESS table with in-frame rearrangements only. Some clones are missing; in checked studies, unresolved V genes explain under half, and the rest has no known cause. V and J calls and clone size are those listed in that table; D and trimming were worked out from the DNA. Here the sample has around 88,000 clones; around 90% occur a single time. The ten most abundant clones make up about 5.8% of the sample.

The CDR3 sequence holds 17 residues, the cysteine and phenylalanine included. The CDR3 DNA has 51 bases and is translated from base 1. The V and J ends are trimmed by 4 bases and 5 bases, leaving 21 bases between them. Taken from the germline V gene (reference sequence), the CDR1 and CDR2 loops are LNHDA and SQIVND. General study outcomes and caveats: No day 14 peak-response samples were available, so repertoires were characterized only after the peak T cell response. Conclusions about previously exposed vaccinees were limited because only five to seven AZD1222 recipients were SARS-CoV-2 seropositive at baseline. Vaccine-associated CD4 TCRs spanned the whole spike protein, with dominant responses in regions 160-218 and 743-854. Nearly half of unique spike-specific TCRs reportedly recognized epitopes outside regions mutated in the B.1.351 and B.1.1.7 variants. Spike-specific TCR breadth and depth rose significantly after two AZD1222 doses compared with day 0 and with MenACWY recipients. Most participants were white British and females outnumbered males, and the authors suggested that clonal diversity may have been underestimated. In the small 56-69-year group, the increase in depth fell short of significance, most likely because of low power.

A remark on this clone: Its antigen remains unidentified. No quality values exist for individual bases; no much larger clone is one base distant.

The chain uses TRBV19 and TRBJ2-1, with TRBD1 as a weak D call on 7 bases. The input for sequencing was peripheral blood, taken on day 0 of AZD1222 vaccination. The receptor's source is an adult in good health. For the CDR3, the sequence is CASSTGGPRERHNEQFF. The nucleotide sequence reads TGTGCCAGTAGTACAGGGGGGCCACGGGAGAGACACAATGAGCAGTTCTTC.